A selection of T cell receptor beta chains follows, all from one sample in a study of blood T cells in healthy people across ages. TCRdb passed the 5' RACE reads through MiXCR, listing each CDR3 protein once. The sample lists roughly 800,000 distinct CDR3 sequences; roughly 64% were seen once. Sequencing used blood. These receptors were taken from a man aged 25 to 40 in good health. CDR3s include the opening cysteine and the closing phenylalanine or tryptophan. Each record gives: CDR3 protein, V gene, J gene.

CDR3: CASSPPNLAHEQYF
V: TRBV7-9
J: NA

CDR3: CASSLDRDFRETQYF
V: TRBV7-6
J: TRBJ2-5

CDR3: CASSQDAGRNTEAFF
V: TRBV4-3
J: TRBJ1-1

CDR3: CSAPARDRERQPQHF
V: TRBV20-1
J: TRBJ1-5

CDR3: CAGNRGNSNTQYF
V: TRBV28
J: TRBJ2-3

CDR3: CASSLASVDNSPLHF
V: TRBV7-2
J: TRBJ1-6

CDR3: CASSLERASSYNEQFF
V: TRBV6-4
J: TRBJ2-1

CDR3: CSVEVAGADYEQYF
V: TRBV29-1
J: TRBJ2-7

CDR3: CASSFRVSGDTQYF
V: TRBV12-3/TRBV12-4
J: TRBJ2-3

CDR3: CASSVGSGANVLTF
V: TRBV2
J: TRBJ2-6

CDR3: CASSSRARAETQYF
V: TRBV6-5
J: TRBJ2-5

CDR3: CASSPLGGVGQYF
V: TRBV7-9
J: TRBJ2-5

CDR3: CSVEIGTSGAGGEQFF
V: TRBV29-1
J: TRBJ2-1

CDR3: CASSYGSSGMYEQYF
V: TRBV6-6
J: TRBJ2-7

CDR3: CASSLRRAGGSTDTQYF
V: TRBV7-2
J: TRBJ2-3

CDR3: CASSQDVSTVYGYTF
V: TRBV4-2
J: TRBJ1-2

CDR3: CASKGTGALGPGSGANVLTF
V: TRBV9
J: TRBJ2-6

CDR3: CASSRLARGAYNEQFF
V: TRBV7-2
J: TRBJ2-1

CDR3: CSASGQAGGNQPQHF
V: TRBV20-1
J: TRBJ1-5

CDR3: CSASGITSGRAGETQYF
V: TRBV20-1
J: TRBJ2-5

CDR3: CASSYGIGGPPYNEQFF
V: TRBV6-5
J: TRBJ2-1

CDR3: CASSQVAGGPTDTQYF
V: TRBV4-3
J: TRBJ2-3

CDR3: CSAETGFATQYF
V: TRBV20-1
J: TRBJ2-5

CDR3: CASSEQGRGNTEAFF
V: TRBV5-1
J: TRBJ1-1

CDR3: CASSFTGGHTEAFF
V: TRBV27
J: TRBJ1-1

CDR3: CSARSPGQPYGYTF
V: TRBV20-1
J: TRBJ1-2

CDR3: CASSAHAAGDIQYF
V: TRBV9
J: TRBJ2-4

CDR3: CSGKTPSTYEQYF
V: TRBV20-1
J: TRBJ2-7

CDR3: CASSQAGSIQETQYF
V: TRBV3-1
J: TRBJ2-5

CDR3: CSVEVSGGYEQYF
V: TRBV29-1
J: NA

CDR3: CASSLGAPRYYGYTF
V: TRBV27
J: TRBJ1-2

CDR3: CASSTGFITDTQYF
V: TRBV12-3/TRBV12-4
J: TRBJ2-3

CDR3: CASSQDVVAGGQETQYF
V: TRBV4-1
J: TRBJ2-5

CDR3: CASSSPGFIATNEQFF
V: TRBV7-2
J: TRBJ2-1

CDR3: CSARDTWRQGIYEQYF
V: TRBV20-1
J: TRBJ2-7

CDR3: CASSQNGQGANQPQHF
V: TRBV4-1
J: TRBJ1-5

CDR3: CASSLDFPSTDTQYF
V: TRBV5-1
J: TRBJ2-3

CDR3: CASGSSRGRSGSSPLHF
V: TRBV6-1
J: TRBJ1-6

CDR3: CASSSSGISNEQYF
V: TRBV6-1
J: NA

CDR3: CASSLTGTGIFCAETQYF
V: TRBV14
J: TRBJ2-5

CDR3: CATSRDRGQEKLFF
V: TRBV15
J: TRBJ1-4

CDR3: CASSFQAIQETQYF
V: TRBV7-2
J: TRBJ2-5

CDR3: CASSQVGGRASYEQYF
V: TRBV4-2
J: TRBJ2-7

CDR3: CASSLGQDYGYTF
V: TRBV7-9
J: TRBJ1-2

CDR3: CAISESLDTYGYTF
V: TRBV10-3
J: TRBJ1-2